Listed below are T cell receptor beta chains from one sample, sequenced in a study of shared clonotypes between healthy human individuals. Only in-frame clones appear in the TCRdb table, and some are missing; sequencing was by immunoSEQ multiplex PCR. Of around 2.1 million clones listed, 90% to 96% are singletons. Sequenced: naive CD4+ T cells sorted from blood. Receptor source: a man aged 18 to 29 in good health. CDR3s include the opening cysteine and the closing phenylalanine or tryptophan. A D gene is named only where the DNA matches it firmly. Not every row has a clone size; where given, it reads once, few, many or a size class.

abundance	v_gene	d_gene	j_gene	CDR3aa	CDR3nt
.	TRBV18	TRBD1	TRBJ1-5	CASSLGQGNQPQHF	TGTGCCAGCTCACTGGGACAGGGGAATCAGCCCCAGCATTTT
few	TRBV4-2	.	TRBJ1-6	CASSQDPQAGNSPLHF	TGTGCCAGCAGCCAAGATCCGCAGGCCGGGAATTCACCCCTCCACTTT
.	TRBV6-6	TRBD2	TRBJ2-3	CASSFGTSGSTDTQYF	TGTGCCAGCAGTTTCGGGACTAGCGGGAGTACAGATACGCAGTATTTT
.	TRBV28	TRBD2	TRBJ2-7	CASRRTGGSYEQYF	TGTGCCAGCAGGCGAACGGGGGGCTCCTACGAGCAGTACTTC
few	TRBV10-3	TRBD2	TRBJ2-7	CATRSGRVSYEQYF	TGTGCCACGAGGAGCGGGAGGGTCTCCTACGAGCAGTACTTC
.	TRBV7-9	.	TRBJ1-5	CASSLDSQPQHF	TGTGCCAGCAGCTTAGACAGCCAGCCCCAGCATTTT
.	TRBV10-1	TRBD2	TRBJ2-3	CASSDRTSGSPDTQYF	TGCGCCAGCAGTGACCGGACTAGCGGGAGCCCAGATACGCAGTATTTT
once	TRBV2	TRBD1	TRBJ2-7	CASNDRGSYEQYF	TGTGCCAGCAACGACAGGGGCTCCTACGAGCAGTACTTC
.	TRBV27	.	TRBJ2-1	CANHLGTACSYNEQFF	TGTGCCAACCACCTTGGGACTGCTTGCTCCTACAATGAGCAGTTCTTC
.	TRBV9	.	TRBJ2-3	CASSVSTDTQYF	TGTGCCAGCAGCGTCTCTACAGATACGCAGTATTTT
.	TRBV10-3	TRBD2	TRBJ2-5	CAIGSSGAQETQYF	TGTGCCATCGGTTCTAGCGGGGCCCAAGAGACCCAGTACTTC
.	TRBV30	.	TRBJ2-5	CAWSVQLGETQYF	TGTGCCTGGAGTGTCCAACTGGGCGAGACCCAGTACTTC
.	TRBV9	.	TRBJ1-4	CASSVGVVRTNEKLFF	TGTGCCAGCAGCGTAGGGGTGGTGCGAACTAATGAAAAACTGTTTTTT
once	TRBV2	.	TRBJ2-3	CASTGDTVGADTQYF	TGTGCCAGCACCGGGGACACCGTAGGCGCAGATACGCAGTATTTT
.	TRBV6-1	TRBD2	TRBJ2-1	CASSGVLAGTLYNEQFF	TGTGCCAGCAGTGGAGTGCTAGCGGGGACCCTATACAATGAGCAGTTCTTC
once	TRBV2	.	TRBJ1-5	CASSALGGPQHF	TGTGCCAGCAGCGCTTTGGGGGGGCCCCAGCATTTT
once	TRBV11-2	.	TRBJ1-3	CASSLGVNGNTIYF	TGTGCCAGCAGCCTCGGGGTCAACGGAAACACCATATATTTT
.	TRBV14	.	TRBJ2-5	CASSQTGQLQETQYF	TGTGCCAGCAGCCAAACAGGACAGCTCCAAGAGACCCAGTACTTC
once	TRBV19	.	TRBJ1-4	CASSISGPGDANEKLFF	TGTGCCAGTAGTATTTCGGGGCCAGGGGATGCTAATGAAAAACTGTTTTTT
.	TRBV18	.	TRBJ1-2	CASSPSDRTWGYTF	TGTGCCAGCTCACCATCTGACCGCACATGGGGCTACACCTTC
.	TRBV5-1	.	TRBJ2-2	CASSLGNPRSAGELFF	TGCGCCAGCAGCTTGGGTAACCCTAGGAGCGCCGGGGAGCTGTTTTTT
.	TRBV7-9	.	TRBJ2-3	CASSLTGGTDTQYF	TGTGCCAGCAGCTTAACTGGAGGCACAGATACGCAGTATTTT
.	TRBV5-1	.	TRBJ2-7	CASSPGQNLFGEQYF	TGCGCCAGCAGCCCGGGACAAAACTTATTCGGGGAGCAGTACTTC
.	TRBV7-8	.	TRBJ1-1	CASSSTSRGDTEAFF	TGTGCCAGCAGCTCCACTTCGCGGGGGGACACTGAAGCTTTCTTT
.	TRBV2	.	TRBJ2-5	CASKTLVETQYF	TGTGCCAGCAAGACCCTGGTTGAGACCCAGTACTTC
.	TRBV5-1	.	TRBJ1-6	CASSFSDSRGGALHF	TGCGCCAGCAGCTTCTCTGACAGCCGGGGAGGAGCCCTCCACTTT
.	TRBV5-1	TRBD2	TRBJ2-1	CASSLARGEGNEQFF	TGCGCCAGCAGCTTGGCCCGGGGGGAGGGCAATGAGCAGTTCTTC
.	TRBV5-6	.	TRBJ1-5	CASSSTGRVLLDSNQPQHF	TGTGCCAGCAGCTCAACAGGGCGCGTCCTCCTCGATAGCAATCAGCCCCAGCATTTT
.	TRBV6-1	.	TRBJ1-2	CASRRDGNYGYTF	TGTGCCAGCAGACGGGACGGAAACTATGGCTACACCTTC
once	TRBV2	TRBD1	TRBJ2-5	CASSDPGGKETQYF	TGTGCCAGCAGTGACCCAGGGGGCAAGGAGACCCAGTACTTC
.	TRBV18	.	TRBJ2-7	CASSPRGSYEQYF	TGTGCCAGCTCACCCAGAGGCTCCTACGAGCAGTACTTC
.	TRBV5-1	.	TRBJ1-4	CASQDSLNEKLFF	TGCGCCAGCCAGGACAGTCTTAATGAAAAACTGTTTTTT
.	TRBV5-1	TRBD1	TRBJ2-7	CASSPGQEHEQYF	TGCGCCAGCAGCCCGGGACAGGAACACGAGCAGTACTTC
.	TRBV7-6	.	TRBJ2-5	CASSPGPPAETQYF	TGTGCCAGCAGCCCCGGGCCACCTGCGGAGACCCAGTACTTC
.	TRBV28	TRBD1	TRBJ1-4	CASSLRQGTTNEKLFF	TGTGCCAGCAGTTTACGACAGGGCACAACTAATGAAAAACTGTTTTTT
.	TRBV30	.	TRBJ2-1	CAWRQDSYNEQFF	TGTGCCTGGCGACAGGACTCCTACAATGAGCAGTTCTTC
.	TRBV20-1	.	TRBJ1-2	CSARELYGYTF	TGCAGTGCTAGAGAGCTGTATGGCTACACCTTC
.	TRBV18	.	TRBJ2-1	CASSPPSFWETSYSYNEQFF	TGTGCCAGCTCACCACCGTCCTTTTGGGAAACTAGCTACTCCTACAATGAGCAGTTCTTC
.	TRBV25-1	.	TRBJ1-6	CASSPEAYNSPLHF	TGTGCCAGCAGTCCTGAAGCCTATAATTCACCCCTCCACTTT
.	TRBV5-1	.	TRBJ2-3	CASSLERVDTQYF	TGCGCCAGCAGCTTGGAGCGGGTAGATACGCAGTATTTT
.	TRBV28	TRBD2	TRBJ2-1	CASSLWGTTQKFF	TGTGCCAGCAGTTTATGGGGGACTACGCAGAAGTTCTTC
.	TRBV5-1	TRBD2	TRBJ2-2	CASSYSPGGPGELFF	TGCGCCAGCAGCTACTCCCCGGGGGGGCCCGGGGAGCTGTTTTTT
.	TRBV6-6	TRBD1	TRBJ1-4	CASKKEGAGGEKLFF	TGTGCCAGCAAGAAGGAGGGGGCTGGTGGCGAAAAACTGTTTTTT
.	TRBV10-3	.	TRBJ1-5	CAISESRWDVRGGNQPQHF	TGTGCCATCAGTGAGTCGCGGTGGGACGTACGGGGAGGCAATCAGCCCCAGCATTTT
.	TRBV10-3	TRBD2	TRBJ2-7	CAISESSLAVSSYEQYF	TGTGCCATCAGTGAGTCTAGCCTAGCGGTTTCCTCCTACGAGCAGTACTTC
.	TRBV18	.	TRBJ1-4	CASSPPSSTNEKLFF	TGTGCCAGCTCACCACCGAGTAGTACTAATGAAAAACTGTTTTTT
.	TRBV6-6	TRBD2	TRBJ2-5	CASSQPTLAGGETQYF	TGTGCCAGCAGTCAACCCACCCTAGCGGGAGGAGAGACCCAGTACTTC
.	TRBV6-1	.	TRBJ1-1	CASSPGYTEAFF	TGTGCCAGCAGTCCAGGGTACACTGAAGCTTTCTTT
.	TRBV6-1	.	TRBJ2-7	CASSEMGRYEQYF	TGTGCCAGCAGTGAAATGGGACGCTACGAGCAGTACTTC
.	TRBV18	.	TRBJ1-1	CASSPVQLNTEAFF	TGTGCCAGCTCCCCGGTACAGTTGAACACTGAAGCTTTCTTT
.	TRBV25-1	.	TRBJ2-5	CASSESAQPQETQYF	TGTGCCAGCAGTGAATCGGCACAGCCCCAAGAGACCCAGTACTTC
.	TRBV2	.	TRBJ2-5	CASSGVQETQYF	TGTGCCAGCAGTGGAGTGCAAGAGACCCAGTACTTC